The sequence of this T cell receptor beta chain was determined in a study of blood T cell repertoires in COVID-19. Study-wide context: Acute and convalescent COVID-19 samples came from the United States, Italy and Spain. PBMCs, B-cell-depleted T cells, or T cells provided the cDNA or gDNA that made up the material.

Germline CDR1 and CDR2: MNHNY and SVGAGI (reference sequence). This CDR3 contains 12 residues. J was trimmed by 8 bases and V by 8 bases; bases with no gene match: 6. How the authors handled the data: Amplified reference gene primers provided the basis for estimating nucleated cell counts. Assay used: immunoSEQ multiplex PCR; TCRdb lists only in-frame clones, some missing. The V and J calls and clone size come from that table; D and trimming were worked out from the DNA. The data hold under 75,000 clones, with 86% observed a single time. The genes are TRBV6-6 and TRBJ1-1; 9 bases agree with TRBD1. This receptor was taken from a man younger than 45 with acute or convalescent COVID-19. The sample consisted of peripheral blood. The CDR3 DNA sequence: TGTGCCAGCCTCCGAGGACAGGGGGAAGCTTTCTTT. Translated, it gives CASLRGQGEAFF.